Sequencing of this T cell receptor (beta chain) was carried out in a study of CD8+CD57+ T cells in acquired aplastic anemia. On the study more broadly: Across the sorted CD4+ and CD8+ cells, DNA amounts averaged roughly 3 ug.

This clonotype was seen many times. Genomic DNA was employed as the template in profiling TCR beta VDJ and CDR3. TCRdb ran MiXCR on the reads and lists one entry per CDR3 protein. This table has 200,000 to 300,000 distinct CDR3 sequences, approximately 45% appearing once. The CDR3 extends over 11 amino acids. The V and J ends lost 5 bases and 8 bases respectively, with 7 bases between them. CDR1 is MGHRA and CDR2 is YSYEKL in the germline V gene. The authors sequenced patients whose flow cytometry had shown CD8+CD57+ cell expansion. V and J are TRBV4-1 and TRBJ2-1; D is undetermined. The sequencing sample was made of sorted CD4+, CD8+, or CD8+CD57+ T cells (not recorded which) from PBMCs. This TCR derives from a human donor with aplastic anemia. The CDR3 protein is CASSSDYEQFF. DNA of the CDR3: TGCGCCAGCAGCTCCGACTATGAGCAGTTCTTC.